What follows is one TCR beta chain and its context. No antigen is known for it. This sample is part of a study of cytomegalovirus exposure and HLA in healthy donors. Regarding the study as a whole: The productive fraction for most TCR beta V segments was about 87% or about 30% in an earlier analysis. Later analysis revealed greater clonal expansion in HLA-associated TCR beta chains than in equally common others. Roughly uniform depth of sequencing across donors was assumed in presence/absence analyses.

The PCR made use of 60 Vbeta and 13 Jbeta primers. Authors' methods: A later analysis tallied approximately 78 million unique TCR beta chains, some 10 million of them shared. Assay: immunoSEQ multiplex PCR; the TCRdb copy retains only in-frame clones and omits some. The V and J calls and clone size are taken from that table; D and trimming were inferred from the DNA. The sample totals some 110,000 clones; its top ten clones hold around 7%. This CDR3 region has 13 residues. Germline assignment: CDR1 SGHAT and CDR2 FQNNGV. Trimming cost V 3 bases and J 5 bases; bases outside gene matches: 3. This TCR was sampled from a middle-aged man in good health and CMV-seropositive. The chain links TRBV11-2 to TRBJ2-7; 8 bases are a match to TRBD1. Sequencing input: PBMCs. The CDR3 loop is CASSLDRVDEQYF. CDR3 DNA: TGTGCCAGCAGCTTGGACAGGGTTGACGAGCAGTACTTC.